The sequence of this TCR beta chain was determined in a study of cytomegalovirus exposure and HLA in healthy donors. Findings and caveats of the study: Cytomegalovirus-associated status was assigned to about 160 TCR beta chains. Several top significant clusters appeared, in a later analysis, to be linked to common viral pathogens.

About this clone itself: What it recognizes is unknown. Its ends do not fully match the called genes, so a read error is possible.

The CDR3 has 15 amino acids. CDR1 MNHNY and CDR2 SVGAGI come from the germline V gene (reference sequence). The PCR contained 60 Vbeta and 13 Jbeta primers. Only in-frame clones appear in the TCRdb table, and some are missing; sequencing was by immunoSEQ multiplex PCR. The sample holds 76,000 or so clones, around three quarters seen once. The TCR sequence derives from a man aged 25-45 years in good health and CMV-seronegative. Sequenced sample: PBMCs. The chain recombines TRBV6-6 with TRBJ2-1; the D gene is possibly TRBD1 (5 bases). CDR3 region: CASSDSDIPTLEQFF. CDR3 nucleotide sequence: TGTGCCAGCAGTGACTCGGACATTCCTACTTTGGAGCAGTTCTTC.